This note documents a single TCR beta chain sequence. Its antigen is still unknown. This specimen belongs to a study of blood T cells in healthy people across ages. Study observations and caveats: Estimates of diversity drawn from one million T cells were considered underestimates.

Trimming removed 4 bases at V and 0 bases at J, with 19 bases between. Germline values: CDR1 SGDLS, CDR2 YYNGEE. CDR3 length: 17 residues. Combining a sample-barcoded 5' primer with a J-beta primer mix, a second PCR ran for about 6 to 11 cycles. Via MiXCR, TCRdb re-called the 5' RACE reads, giving one row per CDR3 protein. This repertoire shows about 1.5 million distinct CDR3 sequences, 35% to 45% found once; its top ten account for 7% to 9.5%. The chain carries TRBV9 and TRBJ1-1; weak D call: TRBD1 (6 bases). Specimen: blood. The receptor was isolated from a woman aged 18 to 35 in good health. The CDR3 loop reads CASSPAPRTALNTEAFF. The CDR3 nucleotides are TGTGCCAGCAGCCCCGCTCCCCGGACAGCTCTGAACACTGAAGCTTTCTTT.